The 27 T cell receptor beta chains given below trace back to one sample, sequenced in a study of blood T cells in healthy people across ages. The authors ran a second PCR of roughly 6 to 12 cycles using a sample-barcoded 5' primer and a J-beta primer mix. TCRdb passed the 5' RACE reads through MiXCR, listing each CDR3 protein once. The table has 730,000 or so distinct CDR3 sequences, 43% seen once; the top ten hold 20% to 25%. Material: blood. Source of these receptors: a woman in her sixties in good health.

The V and J genes are TRBV18 and TRBJ1-2; D gene ambiguous. V was clipped by 2 bases and J by 0 bases, with 7 bases between them. The CDR3 spans 14 residues. Germline assignment: CDR1 KGHSH and CDR2 LQKENI. The CDR3: CASSPTSTNYGYTF. CDR3 nucleotides: TGTGCCAGCTCACCAACCAGTACTAACTATGGCTACACCTTC. Drawing the rest from reference TRBV18 and TRBJ1-2, the complete variable domain is NAGVMQNPRHLVRRRGQEARLRCSPMKGHSHVYWYRQLPEEGLKFMVYLQKENIIDESGMPKERFSAEFPKEGPSILRIQQVVRGDSAAYFCASSPTSTNYGYTFGSGTRLTVV.

This clonotype was observed a few times. The chain combines TRBV10-3 with TRBJ2-7; 10 nucleotides line up with TRBD2. The CDR3 totals 15 residues. Germline V lookup: CDR1 ENHRY, CDR2 SYGVKD. The V and J ends lost 6 bases and 4 bases, in that order; junction bases with no gene match: 9. The CDR3 spells CAISGPRTSGYEQYF. CDR3 DNA sequence: TGTGCCATCAGCGGTCCTCGGACTAGCGGATACGAGCAGTACTTC.

This clonotype was observed once. This could be a read error, since a much larger clone is one nucleotide away. The CDR3 reads CSVVRDRGGEQYF. CDR3 nucleotide sequence: TGCAGCGTTGTTCGTGACAGGGGTGGCGAGCAGTACTTC. V gene TRBV29-1 combines with J gene TRBJ2-5; 8 nucleotides agree with TRBD1. The end of the DNA fits TRBJ2-7 better, so the J call may be wrong. This CDR3 is 13 amino acids long. Looked up from germline, CDR1 is SQVTM and CDR2 is ANQGSEA.

This clonotype was detected ten times or more. The chain has TRBV6-2 or TRBV6-3 and TRBJ2-4; D call uncertain. The V gene's germline CDR1 is MNHEY and CDR2 SVGEGT. This CDR3 is 13 amino acids long. With 6 bases removed from V and 6 bases from J, the gap between germline ends came to 12 bases. The CDR3 reads CASRTPERNIQYF. The CDR3 DNA follows: TGTGCCAGCAGAACGCCCGAAAGAAACATTCAGTACTTC.

The chain carries TRBV6-5 and TRBJ1-4; TRBD1 might be the D (6 bases). There are 15 residues in the CDR3. Trimming took off 4 bases at V and 7 bases at J, with 16 bases between the two ends. CDR1 and CDR2 (germline): MNHEY, SVGAGI. This CDR3 reads CASSSSGDRGEKLFF. In DNA form, the CDR3 reads TGTGCCAGCAGTTCCTCAGGGGATCGAGGTGAAAAACTGTTTTTT.

This clonotype occurred once. The chain carries TRBV5-1 and TRBJ1-1, with D maybe TRBD1 (5 bases). V lost 2 bases and J lost 1, with 12 bases in between. Germline-derived CDR1 and CDR2 are SGHRS and YFSETQ. The CDR3 totals 15 residues. This CDR3 reads CASSFAGPKNTEAFF. In DNA, the CDR3 is TGCGCCAGCAGCTTCGCGGGACCGAAGAACACTGAAGCTTTCTTT.

This clonotype was seen more than once but under ten times. This chain uses TRBV25-1 with TRBJ2-5, with 12 bases matching TRBD2. Germline loops: CDR1 MGHDK, CDR2 SYGVNS. There are 15 residues in the CDR3. V dropped 8 bases and J dropped 3; count of bases not matched to a gene: 7. This CDR3 reads CASQPRLAGEETQYF. CDR3 in DNA: TGTGCCAGCCAACCTCGACTAGCGGGGGAAGAGACCCAGTACTTC.

This clonotype was found many times. The chain combines TRBV7-3 with TRBJ2-5; tentatively, D is TRBD1 (6 bases). Between the trimmed V and J ends, which lost 2 bases and 4 bases, there was a span of 8 bases. Germline CDR1 and CDR2: SGHTA and FQGTGA. The CDR3 length is 13 residues. The CDR3 loop is CASSLGTRETQYF. Here the CDR3 DNA reads TGTGCCAGCAGCTTAGGGACACGAGAGACCCAGTACTTC.

This clonotype appeared many times. The J gene is TRBJ2-5, the V gene TRBV9; D gene uncertain. Germline V gives CDR1 SGDLS, CDR2 YYNGEE. CDR3 length equals 16 residues. Trimming cost V 0 bases and J 1 base, with 13 bases left between them. The CDR3 region is CASSVDPNGPQETQYF. CDR3 in DNA: TGTGCCAGCAGCGTAGACCCCAACGGGCCCCAAGAGACCCAGTACTTC.

In nucleotides, the CDR3 is TGTGCCAGCAGACTGGGAGGGTTGACCGGGGAGCTGTTTTTT. Amino acids: CASRLGGLTGELFF. The genes are TRBV28 and TRBJ2-2, with 7 bases aligning to TRBD2. This CDR3 has 14 amino acids. CDR1 is MDHEN and CDR2 is SYDVKM in the germline V gene. Unmatched junction bases numbered 6, after V lost 6 bases and J lost 5 bases.

In this sample, this clonotype turned up once. The chain links TRBV20-1 to TRBJ1-5; D gene uncertain. Germline values: CDR1 DFQATT, CDR2 SNEGSKA (reference sequence). CDR3 length equals 14 residues. V lost 4 bases and J lost 0, with 10 bases in between. The DNA for the CDR3 is TGCAGTGCTACGGCCGGCTATAGCAATCAGCCCCAGCATTTT. Amino acid sequence: CSATAGYSNQPQHF.

This clonotype was picked up a small number of times. This sequence joins TRBV4-3 and TRBJ2-2; 7 bases are shared with TRBD2. The CDR3 covers 15 residues. The J segment lost 5 bases and the V segment lost 0 bases, leaving 3 bases of the junction unmatched. Germline CDR1 reads LGHNA; CDR2 reads YSLEER. CDR3 in amino acids: CASSQEGGRTGELFF. CDR3 DNA: TGCGCCAGCAGCCAAGAAGGCGGGAGAACCGGGGAGCTGTTTTTT.

This clonotype was counted at least ten times. A read error may produce the germline difference seen at one junction end. The chain carries TRBV5-1 and TRBJ2-1; TRBD2 agrees at 11 bases. CDR1 SGHRS and CDR2 YFSETQ come from the germline V gene. This CDR3 has 15 amino acids. The CDR3 reads CASSSSGGSYNEQFF. CDR3 nucleotide sequence: TGTGCCAGCAGCTCTAGCGGGGGGTCCTACAATGAGCAGTTCTTC.

A word on this clonotype: Since a much larger clone is just one base distant, this may be a read error. CDR3 region: CSGGQIQETQFF. DNA of the CDR3: TGCAGCGGAGGACAGATCCAAGAGACCCAGTTCTTC. The gene calls are TRBV29-1 and TRBJ2-5, with a weak D call TRBD1 (6 bases). The tail of the sequence fits TRBJ2-1 better, so the J call may be wrong. CDR1 is SQVTM, CDR2 ANQGSEA, per germline. CDR3 length: 12 amino acids.

This clonotype occurred a few times. The chain employs TRBV6-1 and TRBJ1-2, with 9 bases aligning to TRBD1. V lost 4 bases to trimming and J lost 4 bases; unmatched junction nucleotides: 4. The germline V gene has CDR1 MNHNS and CDR2 SASEGT. CDR3 length: 14 amino acids. The CDR3 bases are TGTGCCAGCAGTGGACAGGGGGAAGTCTATGGCTACACCTTC. Protein product: CASSGQGEVYGYTF.

The gene calls are TRBV29-1 and TRBJ2-6, with 7 bases matching TRBD1. Germline V CDR1 and CDR2: SQVTM, ANQGSEA. The J segment lost 1 base and the V segment lost 0 bases, leaving 6 bases of the junction unmatched. This CDR3 has 17 amino acids. The CDR3 coding sequence is TGCAGCGTTGAAGATTTTGAGGGGGCTTCTGGGGCCAACGTCCTGACTTTC. Its protein is CSVEDFEGASGANVLTF.

This clonotype was detected only a few times. V and J are TRBV27 and TRBJ2-1, with D maybe TRBD2 (5 bases). There are 15 residues in the CDR3. Germline loops: CDR1 MNHEY, CDR2 SMNVEV (reference sequence). V shed 6 bases and J shed 7 bases, with 19 bases lying between them. Written as DNA, the CDR3 is TGTGCCAGCAGAGTAGTAGGACTCGATGGGAATGAGCAGTTCTTC. It is translated as CASRVVGLDGNEQFF.

The V gene is TRBV7-3, the J gene TRBJ2-3, with TRBD1 matching 7 bases. Trimming cost V 0 bases and J 5 bases; bases outside gene matches: 8. The CDR3 length is 16 residues. Germline values: CDR1 SGHTA, CDR2 FQGTGA. The CDR3 here is CASSLTSGGLGDTQYF. DNA of the CDR3: TGTGCCAGCAGCTTAACGTCAGGGGGTCTAGGAGATACGCAGTATTTT. Full variable domain (remainder filled in from reference TRBV7-3 and TRBJ2-3): GAGVSQTPSNKVTEKGKYVELRCDPISGHTALYWYRQSLGQGPEFLIYFQGTGAADDSGLPNDRFFAVRPEGSVSTLKIQRTERGDSAVYLCASSLTSGGLGDTQYFGPGTRLTVL.

The J gene is TRBJ2-7, the V gene TRBV6-4; no clear D gene. This CDR3 contains 19 residues. Trimming stripped 0 bases from V and 3 bases from J, with 24 bases between. In germline, CDR1 is MRHNA, CDR2 SNTAGT. CDR3 in amino acids: CASSDSSGVKGKINYEQYF. As DNA, the CDR3 is TGTGCCAGCAGTGACTCAAGTGGAGTAAAAGGGAAGATCAACTACGAGCAGTACTTC.

On this clonotype: Given a much more abundant clone one base away, this may be a read error. This chain uses TRBV29-1 with TRBJ2-6; 7 bases are a match to TRBD2. The CDR3 is made up of 18 amino acids. From germline, CDR1 is SQVTM and CDR2 ANQGSEA. The CDR3 coding sequence is TGCGGCGTTGAAGGCAGGGAGGGACCAACCGCTGGGGCCAACGTCCTGACTTTC. This sequence encodes CGVEGREGPTAGANVLTF.

In its sample, this clonotype was seen a few times. The chain employs TRBV5-1 and TRBJ2-3, with a weak D call TRBD1 (6 bases). This CDR3 has 15 residues. V was cut by 1 base and J by 0 bases, with 9 bases left in between. The germline gives CDR1 SGHRS, CDR2 YFSETQ. CDR3 sequence: CASSLTGQSTDTQYF. The DNA for the CDR3 is TGCGCCAGCAGCTTGACGGGACAAAGCACAGATACGCAGTATTTT.

This clonotype showed up many times. The chain couples TRBV10-3 to TRBJ2-5; no reliable D call. V dropped 8 bases and J dropped 2 bases, with 12 bases sitting between them. CDR1 and CDR2 (germline): ENHRY, SYGVKD. The CDR3 contains 13 residues. The chain's CDR3 is CAIASQVQETQYF. CDR3 coding DNA: TGTGCCATCGCGAGTCAGGTGCAAGAGACCCAGTACTTC.

The chain uses TRBV21-1 and TRBJ2-5; the listed D gene, TRBD2, was not tested against the DNA. The J call may not be correct, given that the DNA end is closer to TRBJ2-7. TRBV21-1 is a pseudogene locus. This CDR3 has 14 residues. Here the CDR3 reads CASSRDSASYEQYF. The CDR3 coding sequence is TGTGCCAGCAGCAGGGATAGCGCTAGCTACGAGCAGTACTTC.

This chain links TRBV27 with TRBJ2-1; tentatively, D is TRBD2 (6 bases). Germline CDR1 reads MNHEY; CDR2 reads SMNVEV (reference sequence). The CDR3 has 14 residues. Trimming cost V 5 bases and J 7 bases, with 15 bases left between them. In DNA, the CDR3 is TGTGCCAGCAGTATGGGACTGCTCCGGAATGAGCAGTTCTTC. Translated, it gives CASSMGLLRNEQFF.

The rearrangement links TRBV20-1 to TRBJ2-2, with TRBD1 matching 7 bases. There are 13 residues in the CDR3. V lost 6 bases to trimming and J lost 4 bases; unmatched junction nucleotides: 5. Germline CDR1 DFQATT, CDR2 SNEGSKA (reference sequence). In nucleotides, the CDR3 is TGCAGTGCCACGACAGGGCGCACCGGGGAGCTGTTTTTT. This sequence encodes CSATTGRTGELFF.

With respect to this clonotype: A much larger clone is a single base away; this may be a read error. The chain combines TRBV2 with TRBJ1-2; TRBD1 might be the D (6 bases). The CDR3 length is 14 residues. The V and J ends lost 6 bases and 6 bases respectively, with 17 bases between them. Germline assignment: CDR1 SNHLY and CDR2 FYNNEI. The CDR3 nucleotides read TGTGCCAGCAGGAGTGGGGGGCGCGGCCATGGCTACACCTTC. It codes for CASRSGGRGHGYTF.

The CDR3, as DNA: TGTGCCAGCACCTGGGGGGGTTCCTACAATGAGCAGTACTTC. This encodes CASTWGGSYNEQYF. The chain carries TRBV6-2 or TRBV6-3 and TRBJ2-1, with 7 bases fitting TRBD2. The J call may be mistaken, given a closer DNA end match to TRBJ2-7. Germline CDR1 and CDR2: MNHEY and SVGEGT. This CDR3 is 14 amino acids long.